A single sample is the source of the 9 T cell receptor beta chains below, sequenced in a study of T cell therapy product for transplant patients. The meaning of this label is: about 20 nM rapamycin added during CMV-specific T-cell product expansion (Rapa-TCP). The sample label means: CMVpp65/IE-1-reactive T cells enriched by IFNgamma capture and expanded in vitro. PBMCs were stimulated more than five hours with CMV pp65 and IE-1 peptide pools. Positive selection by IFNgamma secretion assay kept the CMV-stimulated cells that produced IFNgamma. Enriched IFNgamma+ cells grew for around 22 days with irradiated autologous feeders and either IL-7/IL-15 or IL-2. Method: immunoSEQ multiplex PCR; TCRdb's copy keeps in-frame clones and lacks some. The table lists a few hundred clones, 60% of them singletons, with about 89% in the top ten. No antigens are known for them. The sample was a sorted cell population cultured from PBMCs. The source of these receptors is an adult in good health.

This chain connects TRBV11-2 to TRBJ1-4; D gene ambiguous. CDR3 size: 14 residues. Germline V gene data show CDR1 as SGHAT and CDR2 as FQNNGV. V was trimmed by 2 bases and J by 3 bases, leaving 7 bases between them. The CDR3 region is CASSLTESNEKLFF. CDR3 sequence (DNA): TGTGCCAGCAGCTTAACTGAGTCTAATGAAAAACTGTTTTTT.

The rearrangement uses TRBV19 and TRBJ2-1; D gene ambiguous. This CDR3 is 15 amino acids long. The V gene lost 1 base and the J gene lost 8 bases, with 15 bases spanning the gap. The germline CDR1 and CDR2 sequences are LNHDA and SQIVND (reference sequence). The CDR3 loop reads CASSIGARIVDEQFF. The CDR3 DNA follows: TGTGCCAGTAGTATAGGTGCCAGGATCGTGGATGAGCAGTTCTTC. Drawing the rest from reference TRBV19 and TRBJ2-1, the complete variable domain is DGGITQSPKYLFRKEGQNVTLSCEQNLNHDAMYWYRQDPGQGLRLIYYSQIVNDFQKGDIAEGYSVSREKKESFPLTVTSAQKNPTAFYLCASSIGARIVDEQFFGPGTRLTVL.

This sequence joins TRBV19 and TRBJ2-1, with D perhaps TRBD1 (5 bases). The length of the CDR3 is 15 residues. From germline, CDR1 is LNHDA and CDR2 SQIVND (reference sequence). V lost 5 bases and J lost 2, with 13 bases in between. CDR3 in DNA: TGTGCCAGTAGTTCCGGTGGGGCGGCCTACAATGAGCAGTTCTTC. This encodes CASSSGGAAYNEQFF.

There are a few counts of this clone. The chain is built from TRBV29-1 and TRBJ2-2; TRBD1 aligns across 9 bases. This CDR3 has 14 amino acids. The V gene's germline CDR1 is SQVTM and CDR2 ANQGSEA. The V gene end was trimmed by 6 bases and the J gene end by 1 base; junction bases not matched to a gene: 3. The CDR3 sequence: CSVQGQGNTGELFF. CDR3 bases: TGCAGCGTCCAGGGACAGGGGAACACCGGGGAGCTGTTTTTT.

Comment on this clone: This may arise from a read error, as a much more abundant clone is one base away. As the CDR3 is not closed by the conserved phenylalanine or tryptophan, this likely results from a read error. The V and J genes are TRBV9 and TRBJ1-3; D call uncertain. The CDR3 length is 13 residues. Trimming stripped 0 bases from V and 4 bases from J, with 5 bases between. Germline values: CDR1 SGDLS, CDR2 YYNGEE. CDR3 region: CASSVEGGNTIYV. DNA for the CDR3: TGTGCCAGCAGCGTAGAAGGGGGAAACACCATATATGTT.

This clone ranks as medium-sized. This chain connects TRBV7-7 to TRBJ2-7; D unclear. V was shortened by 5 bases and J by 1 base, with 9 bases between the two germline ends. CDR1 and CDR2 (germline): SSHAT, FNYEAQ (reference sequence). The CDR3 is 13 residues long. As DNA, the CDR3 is TGTGCCAGCAGCCGCGGACGATCCTACGAGCAGTACTTC. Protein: CASSRGRSYEQYF.

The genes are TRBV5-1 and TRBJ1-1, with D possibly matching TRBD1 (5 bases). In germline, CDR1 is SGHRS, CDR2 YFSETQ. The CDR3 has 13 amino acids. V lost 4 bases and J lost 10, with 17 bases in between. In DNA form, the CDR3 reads TGCGCCAGCAGCCTTAACTCGGGGGGTGGAGCTTTCTTT. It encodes CASSLNSGGGAFF. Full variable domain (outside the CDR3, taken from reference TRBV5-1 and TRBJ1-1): KAGVTQTPRYLIKTRGQQVTLSCSPISGHRSVSWYQQTPGQGLQFLFEYFSETQRNKGNFPGRFSGRQFSNSRSEMNVSTLELGDSALYLCASSLNSGGGAFFGQGTRLTVV.

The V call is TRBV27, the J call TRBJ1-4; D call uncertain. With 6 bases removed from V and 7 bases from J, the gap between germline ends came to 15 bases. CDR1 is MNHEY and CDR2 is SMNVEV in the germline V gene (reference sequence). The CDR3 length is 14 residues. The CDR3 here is CASSQGRALEKLFF. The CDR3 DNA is TGTGCCAGCAGCCAAGGGCGGGCCCTTGAAAAACTGTTTTTT.

Here the CDR3 reads CASSLPRQPQYF. As DNA, the CDR3 is TGTGCCAGCAGTTTACCCCGGCAGCCCCAGTACTTC. The J gene is TRBJ2-5, the V gene TRBV28; D gene uncertain. This CDR3 has 12 residues. V dropped 2 bases and J dropped 9 bases, with 10 bases sitting between them. Germline loops: CDR1 MDHEN, CDR2 SYDVKM.